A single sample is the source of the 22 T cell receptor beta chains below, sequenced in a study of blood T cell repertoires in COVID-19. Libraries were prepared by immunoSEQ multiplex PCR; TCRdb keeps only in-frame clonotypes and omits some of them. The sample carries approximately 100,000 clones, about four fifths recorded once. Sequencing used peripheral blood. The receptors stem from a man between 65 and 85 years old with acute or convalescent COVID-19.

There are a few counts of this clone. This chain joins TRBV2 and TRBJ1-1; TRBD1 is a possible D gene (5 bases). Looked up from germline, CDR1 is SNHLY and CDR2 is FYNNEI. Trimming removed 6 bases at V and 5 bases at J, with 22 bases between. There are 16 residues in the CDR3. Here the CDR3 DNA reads TGTGCCAGCAGCCCCCAGGGCGCAGGTTTGGGGACTGAAGCTTTCTTT. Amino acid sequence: CASSPQGAGLGTEAFF.

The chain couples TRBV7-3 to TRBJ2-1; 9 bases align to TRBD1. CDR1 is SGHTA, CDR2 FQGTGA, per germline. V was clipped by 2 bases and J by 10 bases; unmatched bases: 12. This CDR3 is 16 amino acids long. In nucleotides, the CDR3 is TGTGCCAGCAGCTTATCCCGGACAGGGGCCCCTCAGGAGCAGTTCTTC. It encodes CASSLSRTGAPQEQFF.

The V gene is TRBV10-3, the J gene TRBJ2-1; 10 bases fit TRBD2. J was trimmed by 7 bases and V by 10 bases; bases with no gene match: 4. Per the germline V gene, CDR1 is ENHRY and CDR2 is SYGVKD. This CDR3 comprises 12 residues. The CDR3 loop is CATTGLANEQFF. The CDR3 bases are TGTGCCACTACGGGACTAGCGAATGAGCAGTTCTTC.

CDR3 region: CASSTRHSNEKLFF. The CDR3 nucleotides are TGTGCCAGCAGCACTCGACATAGTAATGAAAAACTGTTTTTT. The rearrangement joins TRBV9 to TRBJ1-4; D is unresolved. V lost 4 bases, J lost 4 bases, and 11 bases lay in between. Germline CDR1 and CDR2: SGDLS and YYNGEE. The CDR3 is 14 residues long.

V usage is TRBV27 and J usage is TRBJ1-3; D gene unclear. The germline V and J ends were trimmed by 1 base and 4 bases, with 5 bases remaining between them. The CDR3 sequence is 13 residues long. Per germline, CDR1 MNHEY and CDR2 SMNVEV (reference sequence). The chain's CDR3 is CASSLFVGNTIYF. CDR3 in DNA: TGTGCCAGCAGTTTATTTGTAGGAAACACCATATATTTT.

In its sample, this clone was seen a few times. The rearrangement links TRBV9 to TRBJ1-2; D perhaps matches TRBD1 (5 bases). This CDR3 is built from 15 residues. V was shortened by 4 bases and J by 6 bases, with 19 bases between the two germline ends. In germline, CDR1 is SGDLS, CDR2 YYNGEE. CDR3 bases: TGTGCCAGCAGCTCGGACACCTTGTGGAGCGATGGCTACACCTTC. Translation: CASSSDTLWSDGYTF.

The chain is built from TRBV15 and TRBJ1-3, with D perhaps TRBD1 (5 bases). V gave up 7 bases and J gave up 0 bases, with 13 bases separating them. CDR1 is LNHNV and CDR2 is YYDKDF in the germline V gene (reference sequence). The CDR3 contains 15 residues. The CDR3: CATTLGHSSGNTIYF. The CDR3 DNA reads TGTGCCACCACCCTGGGGCACAGCTCTGGAAACACCATATATTTT.

DNA for the CDR3: TGCGCCAGCAGCTTGAACCCAGGGGGCACAGATACGCAGTATTTT. Amino acids: CASSLNPGGTDTQYF. The rearrangement links TRBV5-1 to TRBJ2-3; D might be TRBD1 (6 bases). CDR1 is SGHRS and CDR2 is YFSETQ in the germline V gene. The CDR3 loop spans 15 amino acids. V shed 1 base and J shed 1 base, with 10 bases lying between them.

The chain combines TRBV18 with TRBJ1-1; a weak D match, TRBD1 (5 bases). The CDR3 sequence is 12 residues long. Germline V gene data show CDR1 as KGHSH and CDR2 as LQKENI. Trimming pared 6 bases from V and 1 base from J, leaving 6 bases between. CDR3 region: CASSRENTEAFF. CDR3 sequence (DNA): TGTGCCAGCTCCAGGGAGAACACTGAAGCTTTCTTT.

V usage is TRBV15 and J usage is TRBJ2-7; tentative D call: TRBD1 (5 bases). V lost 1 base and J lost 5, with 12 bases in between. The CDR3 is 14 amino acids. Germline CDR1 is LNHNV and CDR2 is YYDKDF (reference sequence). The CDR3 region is CATSRGQGANEQYF. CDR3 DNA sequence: TGTGCCACCAGCAGAGGGCAGGGTGCCAACGAGCAGTACTTC.

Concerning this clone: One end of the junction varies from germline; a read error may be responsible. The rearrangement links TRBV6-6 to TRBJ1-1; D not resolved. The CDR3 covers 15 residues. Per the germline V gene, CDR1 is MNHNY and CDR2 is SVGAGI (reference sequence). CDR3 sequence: CASSYSPGLKTEAFF. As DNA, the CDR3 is TGTGCCAGCAGTTACTCACCGGGGTTGAAGACTGAAGCTTTCTTT.

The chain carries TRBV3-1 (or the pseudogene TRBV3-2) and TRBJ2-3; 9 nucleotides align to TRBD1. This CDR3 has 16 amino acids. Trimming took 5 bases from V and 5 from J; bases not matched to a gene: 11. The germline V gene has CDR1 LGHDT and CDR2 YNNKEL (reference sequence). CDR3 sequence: CASSTSGTGSRDTQYF. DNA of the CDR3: TGTGCCAGCAGCACATCCGGGACAGGGTCGAGAGATACGCAGTATTTT.

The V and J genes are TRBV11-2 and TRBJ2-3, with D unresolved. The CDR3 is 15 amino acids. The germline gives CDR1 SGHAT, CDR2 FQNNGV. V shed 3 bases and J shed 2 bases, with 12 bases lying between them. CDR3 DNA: TGTGCCAGCAGCTTCAGAAAGTCCCACACAGATACGCAGTATTTT. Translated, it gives CASSFRKSHTDTQYF.

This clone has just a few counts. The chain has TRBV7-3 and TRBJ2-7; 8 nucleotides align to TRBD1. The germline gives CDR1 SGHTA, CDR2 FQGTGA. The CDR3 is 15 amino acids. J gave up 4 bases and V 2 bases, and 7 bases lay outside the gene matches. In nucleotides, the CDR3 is TGTGCCAGCAGCTTACTCCCAGGGGGCGGGTACGAGCAGTACTTC. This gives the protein CASSLLPGGGYEQYF.

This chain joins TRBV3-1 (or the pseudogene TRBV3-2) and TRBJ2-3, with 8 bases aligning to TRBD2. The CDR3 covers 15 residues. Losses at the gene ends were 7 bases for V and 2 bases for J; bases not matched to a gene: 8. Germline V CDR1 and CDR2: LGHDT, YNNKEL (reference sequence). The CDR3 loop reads CASKVAGGTTDTQYF. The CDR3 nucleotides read TGTGCCAGCAAGGTTGCGGGAGGCACCACAGATACGCAGTATTTT.

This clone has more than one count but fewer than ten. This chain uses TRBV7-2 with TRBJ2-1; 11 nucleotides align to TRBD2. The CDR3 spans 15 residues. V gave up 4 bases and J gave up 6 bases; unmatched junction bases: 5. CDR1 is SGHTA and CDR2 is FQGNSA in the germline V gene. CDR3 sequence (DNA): TGTGCCAGCAGCTCACTAGCGGGAGTGGTCAATGAGCAGTTCTTC. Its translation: CASSSLAGVVNEQFF.

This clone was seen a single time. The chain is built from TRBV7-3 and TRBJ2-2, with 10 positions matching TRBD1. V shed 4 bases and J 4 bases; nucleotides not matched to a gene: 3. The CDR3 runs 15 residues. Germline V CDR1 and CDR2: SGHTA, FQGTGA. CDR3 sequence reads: CASSSGQGPTGELFF. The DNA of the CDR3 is TGTGCCAGCAGCTCGGGACAGGGGCCCACCGGGGAGCTGTTTTTT.

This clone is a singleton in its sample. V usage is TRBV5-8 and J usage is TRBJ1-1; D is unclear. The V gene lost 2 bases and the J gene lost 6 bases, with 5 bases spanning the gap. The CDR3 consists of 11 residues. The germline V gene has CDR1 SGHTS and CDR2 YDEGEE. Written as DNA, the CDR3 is TGTGCCAGCAGCTTCCGTGCTGAAGCTTTCTTT. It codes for CASSFRAEAFF.

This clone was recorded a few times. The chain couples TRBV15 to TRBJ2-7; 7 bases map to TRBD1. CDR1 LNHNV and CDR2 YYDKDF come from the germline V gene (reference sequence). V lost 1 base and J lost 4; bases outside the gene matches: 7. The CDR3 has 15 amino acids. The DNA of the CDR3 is TGTGCCACCAGCAGAGGAGGGGGCGCAGGGTACGAGCAGTACTTC. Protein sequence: CATSRGGGAGYEQYF.

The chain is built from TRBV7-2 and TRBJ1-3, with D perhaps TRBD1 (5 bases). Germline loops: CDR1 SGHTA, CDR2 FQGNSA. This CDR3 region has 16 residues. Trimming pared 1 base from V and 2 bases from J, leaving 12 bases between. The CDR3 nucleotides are TGTGCCAGCAGCTTAGGTTCCGGAGGGGCTGGAAACACCATATATTTT. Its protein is CASSLGSGGAGNTIYF.

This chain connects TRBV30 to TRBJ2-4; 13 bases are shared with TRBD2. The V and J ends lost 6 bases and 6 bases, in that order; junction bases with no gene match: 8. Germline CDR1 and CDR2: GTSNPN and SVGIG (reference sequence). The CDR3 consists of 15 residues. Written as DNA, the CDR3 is TGTGCCTGTACCCTGACTAGCGGGAGGTTAAACATTCAGTACTTC. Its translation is CACTLTSGRLNIQYF.

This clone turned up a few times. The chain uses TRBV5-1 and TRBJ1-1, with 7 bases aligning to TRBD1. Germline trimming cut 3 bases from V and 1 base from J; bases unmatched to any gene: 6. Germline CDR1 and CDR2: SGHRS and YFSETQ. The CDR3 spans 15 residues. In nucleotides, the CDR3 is TGCGCCAGCAGCTCACTCGGGACAGCGAACACTGAAGCTTTCTTT. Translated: CASSSLGTANTEAFF.